The clone carrying this TCR beta chain was recorded at least ten times. The antigen is unknown. The germline V gene encodes CDR1 MNHNS and CDR2 SASEGT. The CDR3 sequence is 16 residues long. The V and J ends lost 2 bases and 5 bases respectively, with 18 bases between them. Amplification targeted TCR beta CDR3 regions from RNA transcripts. First-round RT-PCR of the TCR CDR3 relied on the HTBI primer set. Using its own MiXCR run on the multiplex PCR reads, TCRdb lists one record per CDR3 protein. The data contain about 360,000 distinct CDR3 sequences, 15% to 20% of them seen just once; the ten biggest clones take up about 3.7%. This entry belongs to a study of T cells in Graves' hyperthyroidism and ophthalmopathy. Study context: The initial diagnosis was the point when peripheral blood was collected, ahead of any treatment. Study-wide results and limits: In validation, the model predicted ophthalmopathy. These predictions came a median roughly seven months before onset.

Stable disease denoted Graves' hyperthyroidism without ophthalmopathy progression within 18 months. This chain links TRBV6-1 with TRBJ1-2; D not certain. The receptor's source is a woman between 18 and 29 years old with Graves' hyperthyroidism. The source material was blood. The CDR3 here is CASSEKFWPLVYGYTF. CDR3 bases: TGTGCCAGCAGTGAAAAATTTTGGCCGCTGGTATATGGCTACACCTTC.